One and the same sample provided the 20 T cell receptor beta chains below, sequenced in a study of cytomegalovirus exposure and HLA in healthy donors (dated 2017 in TCRdb). The method behind the library was the immunoSEQ multiplex PCR assay. For the multiplex PCR, a mixture combining 60 forward primers for TCR Vbeta segments and 13 reverse primers for TCR Jbeta segments was used. TCRdb obtained this table from immuneACCESS and retained in-frame rearrangements with V and J assigned. These tables miss some clones; where compared with another copy, unresolved V genes account for less than half of the shortfall, and the remainder is unexplained. The sample table holds roughly 110,000 clones, of which 82% were seen once. Roughly 2.7% of the sample is held by the ten biggest clonotypes. Sequencing was performed on PBMCs. The source of these receptors is a man aged 25 to 40 in good health and CMV-seropositive.

In this sample, this clone turned up a few times. The chain joins TRBV10-2 to TRBJ1-5, with TRBD1 matching 8 bases. Germline V gene sequence: CDR1 WSHSY, CDR2 SAAADI. The junction had 7 bases not matched to a gene; V was cut back by 3 bases and J by 6 bases. The CDR3 has 15 amino acids. In DNA form, the CDR3 reads TGCGCCAGCAGTGAAGGACAGGGAGAGGCTCAGCCCCAGCATTTT. This gives the protein CASSEGQGEAQPQHF.

The rearrangement links TRBV13 to TRBJ1-5; TRBD1 is a possible D gene (5 bases). V was shortened by 5 bases and J by 2 bases, with 10 bases between the two germline ends. CDR1 is PRHDT, CDR2 FYEKMQ, per germline (reference sequence). The CDR3 length is 14 residues. CDR3 DNA sequence: TGTGCCAGCAGCAAATGGGGGGGCAATCAGCCCCAGCATTTT. This encodes CASSKWGGNQPQHF.

The chain recombines TRBV5-5 with TRBJ1-4; D gene ambiguous. V was cut by 0 bases and J by 0 bases, with 6 bases left in between. There are 15 residues in the CDR3. Germline V gene lookup returns CDR1 SGHKS and CDR2 YYEKEE (reference sequence). CDR3 DNA sequence: TGTGCCAGCAGCTTGGGGGGAGCAACTAATGAAAAACTGTTTTTT. Encoded protein: CASSLGGATNEKLFF.

The chain recombines TRBV4-2 with TRBJ2-1; 12 bases fit TRBD2. CDR1 is LGHNA, CDR2 YNFKEQ, per germline. The CDR3 loop spans 18 amino acids. With V trimmed by 0 bases and J by 2 bases, 5 bases remained unmatched. The CDR3 loop reads CASSQDASGGAAYNEQFF. The CDR3 DNA reads TGTGCCAGCAGCCAAGATGCTAGCGGGGGGGCGGCCTACAATGAGCAGTTCTTC.

The gene calls are TRBV13 and TRBJ2-7; D is possibly TRBD2 (5 bases). Germline CDR1 PRHDT, CDR2 FYEKMQ (reference sequence). V was cut by 5 bases and J by 3 bases, with 14 bases left in between. CDR3 length: 14 residues. Here the CDR3 reads CASSLGVTLYEQYF. CDR3 bases: TGTGCCAGCAGCCTCGGGGTCACCCTCTACGAGCAGTACTTC.

J is TRBJ2-1 and V is TRBV11-3, with 8 bases identical to TRBD2. After removal of 0 bases from V and 5 bases from J, the junction contained 6 bases not matched to a gene. The CDR3 contains 16 residues. Germline CDR1 SGHNT, CDR2 YENEEA. The CDR3 spells CASSLETGGPNNEQFF. Written as DNA, the CDR3 is TGTGCCAGCAGCTTAGAGACGGGGGGGCCAAACAATGAGCAGTTCTTC.

The chain carries TRBV27 and TRBJ2-1; 10 positions match TRBD2. The CDR3 consists of 15 residues. The trim removed 8 bases at V and 3 bases at J, leaving 7 bases unmatched. In germline, CDR1 is MNHEY, CDR2 SMNVEV (reference sequence). CDR3 sequence reads: CASGPLAGDYNEQFF. Here the CDR3 DNA reads TGTGCCAGCGGACCCCTAGCGGGGGACTACAATGAGCAGTTCTTC.

The chain links TRBV19 to TRBJ2-7, with a weak D call TRBD2 (5 bases). With 5 bases removed from V and 2 bases from J, the gap between germline ends came to 16 bases. Germline V gene lookup returns CDR1 LNHDA and CDR2 SQIVND (reference sequence). The CDR3 has 15 amino acids. CDR3 coding DNA: TGTGCCAGTAGTCCCCGTGAACCGAGGGCCTACGAGCAGTACTTC. Translation: CASSPREPRAYEQYF.

The chain combines TRBV7-9 with TRBJ2-7; 12 bases are a match to TRBD2. J was trimmed by 2 bases and V by 4 bases; bases with no gene match: 6. The CDR3 spans 16 residues. CDR1 is SEHNR, CDR2 FQNEAQ, per germline (reference sequence). In nucleotides, the CDR3 is TGTGCCAGCAGCTCGACTAGCGGGGGAAGTCCCTACGAGCAGTACTTC. This sequence encodes CASSSTSGGSPYEQYF.

CDR3 in amino acids: CSAGSPGGYTF. DNA of the CDR3: TGCAGCGCGGGGTCTCCCGGGGGCTACACCTTC. The J gene is TRBJ1-2, the V gene TRBV29-1; D gene ambiguous. This CDR3 has 11 residues. Germline CDR1 SQVTM, CDR2 ANQGSEA. Trimming removed 7 bases from V and 8 bases from J, with 14 bases in between.

A single count supports this clone. CDR3 amino acids: CASRNTGQGQNQPQHF. The CDR3 bases are TGTGCCAGCAGGAATACCGGACAGGGCCAGAATCAGCCCCAGCATTTT. The V gene is TRBV6-6, the J gene TRBJ1-5; 8 bases line up with TRBD1. The CDR3 consists of 16 residues. With V trimmed by 6 bases and J by 4 bases, 11 bases remained unmatched. Germline CDR1 reads MNHNY; CDR2 reads SVGAGI (reference sequence).

V usage is TRBV2 and J usage is TRBJ1-2; no reliable D call. Deletions cut 1 base from V and 4 bases from J, with 7 bases between. There are 13 residues in the CDR3. Looked up from germline, CDR1 is SNHLY and CDR2 is FYNNEI. CDR3 nucleotide sequence: TGTGCCAGCAGTGAAGGGCCTGGCTATGGCTACACCTTC. Translating it yields CASSEGPGYGYTF.

V is TRBV5-4 and J is TRBJ2-5; D not resolved. In germline, CDR1 is SGHNT, CDR2 YYREEE (reference sequence). The V end was cut by 0 bases, the J end by 0 bases, with 9 bases between. This CDR3 region has 15 residues. The CDR3 region has the DNA TGTGCCAGCAGCTTGGAGCACGGGTACCAAGAGACCCAGTACTTC. Its translation: CASSLEHGYQETQYF. Full variable domain (outside the CDR3, taken from reference TRBV5-4 and TRBJ2-5): ETGVTQSPTHLIKTRGQQVTLRCSSQSGHNTVSWYQQALGQGPQFIFQYYREEENGRGNFPPRFSGLQFPNYSSELNVNALELDDSALYLCASSLEHGYQETQYFGPGTRLLVL.

The V gene is TRBV5-1, the J gene TRBJ2-3, with TRBD2 identical over 9 bases. Germline assignment: CDR1 SGHRS and CDR2 YFSETQ. V lost 0 bases, J lost 4 bases, and 0 bases stayed unmatched. This CDR3 spans 14 amino acids. The CDR3 loop reads CASSLGLAADTQYF. The CDR3 DNA follows: TGCGCCAGCAGCTTGGGACTAGCGGCAGATACGCAGTATTTT.

This sequence joins TRBV27 and TRBJ1-6; D might be TRBD1 (6 bases). From germline, CDR1 is MNHEY and CDR2 SMNVEV (reference sequence). Trimming left V 6 bases short and J 7 bases short, with 22 bases between. This CDR3 is built from 17 residues. This CDR3 is CASSLLVSQGLNSPLHF. As DNA, the CDR3 is TGTGCCAGCAGCCTACTGGTTTCGCAGGGGCTGAATTCACCCCTCCACTTT.

This clone occurred once. The DNA of the CDR3 is TGTGCCATCAGTGAGACAGGGAGCTCCTACAATGAGCAGTTCTTC. Amino acid sequence: CAISETGSSYNEQFF. The V gene is TRBV10-3, the J gene TRBJ2-1, with D possibly matching TRBD1 (6 bases). The CDR3 has 15 residues. CDR1 is ENHRY, CDR2 SYGVKD, per germline. Trimming cost V 2 bases and J 0 bases, with 8 bases left between them.

J is TRBJ2-3 and V is TRBV11-2, with 7 bases aligning to TRBD2. Trimming at V came to 3 bases and at J to 0 bases, leaving 0 bases not matched to a gene. Germline lookup yields CDR1 SGHAT and CDR2 FQNNGV. The CDR3 runs 14 residues. In DNA, the CDR3 is TGTGCCAGCAGCTTTAGCGGGAGCACAGATACGCAGTATTTT. This codes for CASSFSGSTDTQYF.

J is TRBJ2-3 and V is TRBV30, with D possibly TRBD2 on 6 matching bases. The CDR3 runs to 14 residues. The V end was cut by 4 bases, the J end by 1 base, with 12 bases between. CDR1 GTSNPN and CDR2 SVGIG come from the germline V gene (reference sequence). This CDR3 reads CAWTPTSRTDTQYF. The CDR3 nucleotides read TGTGCCTGGACTCCAACTAGCCGCACAGATACGCAGTATTTT.

The chain recombines TRBV5-1 with TRBJ2-2; weak D call: TRBD1 (6 bases). Germline CDR1 and CDR2: SGHRS and YFSETQ. This CDR3 contains 14 residues. Trimming took 4 bases from V and 2 from J, leaving 9 bases between them. The CDR3 nucleotides read TGCGCCAGCAGCGTACAGGGAAACACCGGGGAGCTGTTTTTT. Protein: CASSVQGNTGELFF.

The chain combines TRBV28 with TRBJ2-5, with 7 positions matching TRBD1. The J call is in doubt because the DNA end fits TRBJ2-7 better. From germline, CDR1 is MDHEN and CDR2 SYDVKM. The CDR3 has 15 residues. The CDR3 DNA reads as TGTGCCAGCAGTCCGGGGACAGAAACATCCTACGAGCAGTACTTC. Translated, it gives CASSPGTETSYEQYF.